The 25 T cell receptor beta chains presented below share a single source sample, sequenced in a study of blood T cell repertoires in COVID-19. Using immunoSEQ multiplex PCR, the repertoire was profiled, and TCRdb retains in-frame clones only, with some absent. This table has roughly 170,000 clones, roughly 80% appearing once. Material: PBMCs or T cells enriched from blood (not recorded which). Receptors originate from a woman between 45 and 65 years old who had recovered from COVID-19.

This clone was found a few times. No DNA is shown, since the ends of the CDR3 on it are uncertain; the CDR3 is the one TCRdb lists. The V and J genes are TRBV12-3 or TRBV12-4 and TRBJ1-2. The CDR3 has 12 amino acids, counting both end residues. This CDR3 reads CASSSSGYGYTF.

This chain joins TRBV14 and TRBJ1-1, with D tentatively TRBD1 (6 bases). The length of the CDR3 is 14 residues. CDR1 SGHDN and CDR2 FVKESK come from the germline V gene. V shed 4 bases and J shed 3 bases, with 12 bases lying between them. In DNA form, the CDR3 reads TGTGCCAGCAGCCCGAGGACAGTATACACTGAAGCTTTCTTT. Translated: CASSPRTVYTEAFF.

The V and J genes are TRBV29-1 and TRBJ1-1; no firm D call. Germline-derived CDR1 and CDR2 are SQVTM and ANQGSEA. The CDR3 has 13 residues. Trimming stripped 5 bases from V and 2 bases from J, with 12 bases between. The CDR3 protein is CSVRRVLNTEAFF. The CDR3 DNA follows: TGCAGCGTTAGACGGGTTCTTAACACTGAAGCTTTCTTT.

About this clone: The same CDR3 can be traced to other DNA sequences in this sample. The rearrangement links TRBV5-1 to TRBJ1-2; TRBD1 aligns across 8 bases. From germline, CDR1 is SGHRS and CDR2 YFSETQ. V was clipped by 0 bases and J by 4 bases; unmatched bases: 2. The length of the CDR3 is 14 residues. The CDR3 here is CASSLGDRGYGYTF. In DNA form, the CDR3 reads TGCGCCAGCAGCTTGGGAGACAGGGGCTATGGCTACACCTTC.

The chain uses TRBV7-9 and TRBJ2-1; 12 bases line up with TRBD2. Losses at the gene ends were 5 bases for V and 7 bases for J; bases not matched to a gene: 6. CDR1 is SEHNR and CDR2 is FQNEAQ in the germline V gene (reference sequence). The CDR3 has 15 residues. The DNA of the CDR3 is TGTGCCAGCAGCAAACCCGGACTAGCGGGGAATGAGCAGTTCTTC. Translation: CASSKPGLAGNEQFF.

This chain uses TRBV27 with TRBJ1-1; unclear D gene. With 3 bases removed from V and 1 base from J, the gap between germline ends came to 6 bases. Looked up from germline, CDR1 is MNHEY and CDR2 is SMNVEV (reference sequence). The CDR3 is 13 amino acids. CDR3 in amino acids: CASSFGANTEAFF. CDR3 DNA sequence: TGTGCCAGCAGTTTTGGAGCGAACACTGAAGCTTTCTTT.

This clone was recorded at least ten times. The V gene is TRBV11-3, the J gene TRBJ1-1, with D maybe TRBD1 (5 bases). The CDR3 extends over 15 amino acids. The germline CDR1 and CDR2 sequences are SGHNT and YENEEA. The ends were cut back, 1 base at V and 4 bases at J, with 13 bases in the middle. The CDR3 sequence: CASSLGGARGTEAFF. In DNA, the CDR3 is TGTGCCAGCAGCTTAGGTGGGGCCAGAGGCACTGAAGCTTTCTTT.

This clone appeared a single time. This sequence joins TRBV7-3 and TRBJ2-3; TRBD2 is a possible D gene (5 bases). Trimming took 6 bases from V and 6 from J, leaving 13 bases between them. Germline assignment: CDR1 SGHTA and CDR2 FQGTGA. The CDR3 spans 13 residues. The CDR3 loop reads CASSSISGDTQYF. Here the CDR3 DNA reads TGTGCCAGCAGTTCAATTTCGGGGGATACGCAGTATTTT.

The chain carries TRBV11-3 and TRBJ1-3; D might be TRBD1 (5 bases). V lost 4 bases to trimming and J lost 4 bases, with 14 bases between them. CDR1 and CDR2 from the germline V gene are SGHNT and YENEEA. The CDR3 is 15 amino acids. CDR3 amino acids: CASSSQGVAGNTIYF. The DNA of the CDR3 is TGTGCCAGCAGCTCCCAGGGTGTTGCGGGAAACACCATATATTTT.

This clone was seen a single time. J is TRBJ1-1 and V is TRBV19, with D perhaps TRBD1 (5 bases). The V end lost 8 bases, the J end lost 5 bases, and 18 bases lay between the germline ends. Germline CDR1 is LNHDA and CDR2 is SQIVND (reference sequence). CDR3 length: 14 residues. The CDR3 nucleotides are TGTGCCAGTTACCAAGGCCGGGGGTGGACTGAAGCTTTCTTT. Translation gives CASYQGRGWTEAFF.

This clone was counted between two and nine times. The genes are TRBV11-2 and TRBJ1-1; D gene uncertain. Germline V gives CDR1 SGHAT, CDR2 FQNNGV. Trimming took 5 bases from V and 1 from J, leaving 11 bases between them. The CDR3 consists of 14 residues. Written as DNA, the CDR3 is TGTGCCAGCAGCCCCCGATTGGCGAACACTGAAGCTTTCTTT. Encoded protein: CASSPRLANTEAFF.

This clone was recorded a few times. The CDR3 DNA is TGTGCCAGCAGGAGCGGGGCCCCCTACGAGCAGTACGTC. Amino acid sequence: CASRSGAPYEQYV. The chain recombines TRBV6-5 with TRBJ2-7; 7 bases are shared with TRBD2. The V segment lost 6 bases and the J segment 2 bases; nucleotides outside the gene matches: 4. The CDR3 is 13 amino acids. CDR1 and CDR2 from the germline V gene are MNHEY and SVGAGI.

This clone was picked up a small number of times. V is TRBV28 and J is TRBJ2-1; 10 bases map to TRBD1. The CDR3 spans 15 residues. Trimming took 4 bases from V and 1 from J; bases not matched to a gene: 1. Germline loops: CDR1 MDHEN, CDR2 SYDVKM. This chain's CDR3 is CASSWDRGSYNEQFF. In nucleotides, the CDR3 is TGTGCCAGCAGTTGGGACAGGGGTTCCTACAATGAGCAGTTCTTC.

The chain couples TRBV21-1 to TRBJ2-1; the table gives TRBD2 as D, unverified against the DNA. TRBV21-1 is annotated as a pseudogene. The CDR3 spans 16 residues. The CDR3 here is CASSKGDCSSYNEQFF. The DNA for the CDR3 is TGTGCCAGCAGCAAAGGGGACTGCAGCTCCTACAATGAGCAGTTCTTC.

V gene TRBV7-2 combines with J gene TRBJ2-5; 8 nucleotides align to TRBD2. V shed 1 base, J shed 5 bases, and the junction held 6 bases outside the gene matches. Germline V gene data show CDR1 as SGHTA and CDR2 as FQGNSA. The CDR3 covers 15 residues. CDR3 nucleotide sequence: TGTGCCAGCAGCTTAGGCGGGAGGTCGTCGGAGACCCAGTACTTC. Translation: CASSLGGRSSETQYF.

The chain recombines TRBV9 with TRBJ2-7; 8 nucleotides line up with TRBD1. Germline assignment: CDR1 SGDLS and CDR2 YYNGEE. The CDR3 sequence is 14 residues long. V shed 5 bases, J shed 3 bases, and the junction held 7 bases outside the gene matches. The CDR3 spells CASSPGQVSYEQYV. CDR3 nucleotides: TGTGCCAGCAGTCCGGGACAGGTGAGCTACGAGCAGTACGTC.

The gene calls are TRBV7-2 and TRBJ1-6; D is undetermined. Trimming stripped 2 bases from V and 4 bases from J, with 6 bases between. CDR3 length: 14 amino acids. Germline lookup yields CDR1 SGHTA and CDR2 FQGNSA. The CDR3 loop is CASSLYSYNSPLHF. The CDR3 nucleotides read TGTGCCAGCAGCTTATACAGTTATAATTCACCCCTCCACTTT.

This chain links TRBV30 with TRBJ2-7; D is perhaps TRBD1 (5 bases). V was cut by 2 bases and J by 1 base, with 12 bases left in between. The CDR3 extends over 14 amino acids. Germline loops: CDR1 GTSNPN, CDR2 SVGIG (reference sequence). CDR3 bases: TGTGCCTGGAGTCGATTAGGGGCATCCTACGAGCAGTACGTC. Translated, it gives CAWSRLGASYEQYV.

Only a few counts were recorded for this clone. The rearrangement joins TRBV6-5 to TRBJ1-1; D not resolved. The CDR3 is 15 residues long. The V gene lost 0 bases and the J gene lost 4 bases, with 12 bases spanning the gap. Germline values: CDR1 MNHEY, CDR2 SVGAGI. Here the CDR3 reads CASSYSTPSGTEAFF. The CDR3 nucleotides read TGTGCCAGCAGTTACTCTACCCCGAGCGGCACTGAAGCTTTCTTT.

This sequence joins TRBV10-3 and TRBJ1-2, with D tentatively TRBD1 (5 bases). The germline V and J ends were trimmed by 8 bases and 1 base, with 14 bases remaining between them. CDR3 length: 14 amino acids. The V gene's germline CDR1 is ENHRY and CDR2 SYGVKD. Here the CDR3 DNA reads TGTGCCATCCGACCCGGCGACAGTAACTATGGCTACACCTTC. The encoded protein is CAIRPGDSNYGYTF.

This chain uses TRBV2 with TRBJ2-2; D uncertain. V lost 4 bases to trimming and J lost 4 bases, with 16 bases between them. Germline V CDR1 and CDR2: SNHLY, FYNNEI. The CDR3 is made up of 16 amino acids. CDR3 coding DNA: TGTGCCAGCAGTGCCGAAAGCCCAGGTGGCACCGGGGAGCTGTTTTTT. Translation: CASSAESPGGTGELFF.

The V and J genes are TRBV28 and TRBJ1-2; 7 nucleotides agree with TRBD1. The CDR3 length is 12 residues. The J segment lost 8 bases and the V segment lost 6 bases, leaving 6 bases of the junction unmatched. The V gene's germline CDR1 is MDHEN and CDR2 SYDVKM. CDR3 coding DNA: TGTGCCAGCAGCTTCGGGACAGACGGCTACACCTTC. Protein: CASSFGTDGYTF.

The chain links TRBV5-1 to TRBJ2-1; D might be TRBD1 (5 bases). V was shortened by 3 bases and J by 8 bases, with 18 bases between the two germline ends. This CDR3 is built from 15 residues. Germline V gene lookup returns CDR1 SGHRS and CDR2 YFSETQ. The CDR3 DNA reads as TGCGCCAGCAGCTACCGTGGGGCTGGGGAAGATGAGCAGTTCTTC. This gives the protein CASSYRGAGEDEQFF.

The gene calls are TRBV11-3 and TRBJ2-7; tentatively, D is TRBD1 (5 bases). This CDR3 is built from 14 residues. Germline-derived CDR1 and CDR2 are SGHNT and YENEEA. Trimming pared 2 bases from V and 2 bases from J, leaving 10 bases between. The CDR3 protein is CASSLPPRAYEQYV. For the CDR3, the DNA is TGTGCCAGCAGCTTACCCCCCAGGGCCTACGAGCAGTACGTC.

The chain links TRBV27 to TRBJ1-6, with 7 bases identical to TRBD1. In germline, CDR1 is MNHEY, CDR2 SMNVEV (reference sequence). This CDR3 region has 14 residues. J gave up 10 bases and V 7 bases, and 10 bases lay outside the gene matches. CDR3 nucleotides: TGTGCCAGCACCGTGGGCAGGGGGAACTCACCCCTCCACTTT. It codes for CASTVGRGNSPLHF.